This record covers a single T cell receptor beta chain. The V and J ends lost 2 bases and 12 bases, in that order; junction bases with no gene match: 11. Germline V gene data show CDR1 as MNHEY and CDR2 as SMNVEV (reference sequence). CDR3 size: 14 residues. The data originate from a study of blood T cell repertoires in COVID-19. Study-wide context: COVID-19 samples, acute and convalescent, were from the United States, Italy and Spain. PBMCs, B-cell-depleted T cells, or T cells provided the cDNA or gDNA that made up the material.

How the authors handled the data: Reference gene primer amplification gave nucleated cell count estimates. Method: immunoSEQ multiplex PCR; TCRdb's copy keeps in-frame clones and lacks some. That table gives V, J and clone size, and the DNA gave D and trimming. The data contain 95,000 to 100,000 clones, about nine tenths of them singletons. The origin of this receptor is a man over 45 with acute or convalescent COVID-19. Sequenced input: peripheral blood. J is TRBJ2-7 and V is TRBV27; 9 bases map to TRBD1. The DNA for the CDR3 is TGTGCCAGCAGTTTAAGGGACAGGGCTACCTATTTGTACTTC. Its translation is CASSLRDRATYLYF.